The 5 T cell receptor beta chains below were found in one sample sequenced in a study of response to subunit inactivated influenza vaccine. TCRdb itself ran the RT-PCR reads through MiXCR, one entry per CDR3 protein. The data hold around 520,000 distinct CDR3 sequences, with about an eighth observed a single time. The sequenced sample was PBMCs from blood, obtained on the day of vaccination. All receptors come from a man aged 50-59 years who received an inactivated influenza vaccine.

V gene TRBV7-9 combines with J gene TRBJ2-5; D call uncertain. Germline assignment: CDR1 SEHNR and CDR2 FQNEAQ (reference sequence). V lost 3 bases and J lost 4, with 9 bases in between. This CDR3 contains 13 residues. The CDR3: CASSFSNRETQYF. The CDR3 DNA reads TGTGCCAGCAGCTTCTCCAACAGAGAGACCCAGTACTTC.

This clonotype has just a few counts. The chain combines TRBV2 with TRBJ2-5; 7 bases agree with TRBD1. The CDR3 consists of 14 residues. J gave up 6 bases and V 4 bases, and 8 bases lay outside the gene matches. Germline V gene lookup returns CDR1 SNHLY and CDR2 FYNNEI. The CDR3 region is CASSADRAAKTQYF. CDR3 nucleotide sequence: TGTGCCAGCAGTGCTGACAGGGCCGCAAAGACCCAGTACTTC.

The V and J genes are TRBV20-1 and TRBJ2-5; 9 positions agree with TRBD1. The CDR3 loop spans 14 amino acids. V trimming: 4 bases; J trimming: 4 bases; junction bases outside the gene matches: 7. Germline V gene data show CDR1 as DFQATT and CDR2 as SNEGSKA (reference sequence). The CDR3 is CSAKVTGGLETQYF. In DNA, the CDR3 is TGCAGTGCTAAAGTCACAGGGGGCTTAGAGACCCAGTACTTC.

Only a few counts were recorded for this clonotype. This chain uses TRBV15 with TRBJ2-1, with 9 bases that match TRBD2. With 0 bases clipped from V and 10 bases from J, the junction kept 10 bases outside the gene matches. CDR3 length: 16 amino acids. Per the germline V gene, CDR1 is LNHNV and CDR2 is YYDKDF (reference sequence). The CDR3, as DNA: TGTGCCACCAGCAGAGATCGGACTAGCGCTGTATTCGAGCAGTTCTTC. Translating it yields CATSRDRTSAVFEQFF.

The rearrangement joins TRBV4-3 to TRBJ1-2; TRBD1 is a possible D gene (5 bases). Germline values: CDR1 LGHNA, CDR2 YSLEER. The CDR3 is made up of 20 amino acids. The V gene lost 0 bases and the J gene lost 5 bases, with 28 bases spanning the gap. The CDR3 region is CASSQEGYFRDRNIGYGYTF. The CDR3 DNA follows: TGCGCCAGCAGCCAAGAAGGTTACTTTCGGGACCGAAACATAGGGTATGGCTACACCTTC.